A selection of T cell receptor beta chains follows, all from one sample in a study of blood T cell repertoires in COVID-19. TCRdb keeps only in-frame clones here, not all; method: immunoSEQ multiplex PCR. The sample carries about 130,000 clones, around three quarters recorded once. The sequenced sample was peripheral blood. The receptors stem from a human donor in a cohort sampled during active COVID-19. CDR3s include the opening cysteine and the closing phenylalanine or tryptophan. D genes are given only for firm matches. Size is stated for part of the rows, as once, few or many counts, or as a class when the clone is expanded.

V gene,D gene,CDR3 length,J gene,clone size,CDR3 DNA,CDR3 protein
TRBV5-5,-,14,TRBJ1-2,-,TGTGCCAGCAGCGTGGGGCGGGGGCTTGGAGGCTACACCTTC,CASSVGRGLGGYTF
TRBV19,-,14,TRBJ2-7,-,TGTGCCAGTAGGGCGGACAGCCTCTCCTACGAGCAGTACTTC,CASRADSLSYEQYF
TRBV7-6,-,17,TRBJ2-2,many,TGTGCCAGCAGTACTGTATCACCGCGGCGGAACACCGGGGAGCTGTTTTTT,CASSTVSPRRNTGELFF
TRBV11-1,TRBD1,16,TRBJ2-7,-,TGTGCCAGCAGCCCCTCCTTTCCCGGGACAGGGAGAGAGCAGTACTTC,CASSPSFPGTGREQYF
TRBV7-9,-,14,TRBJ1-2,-,TGTGCCAGCAGCCCAGGATTCGCTAACTATGGCTACACCTTC,CASSPGFANYGYTF
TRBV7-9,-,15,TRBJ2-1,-,TGTGCCAGCAGCTTTTTCGGGGTAAGAAGAGATGAGCAGTTCTTC,CASSFFGVRRDEQFF
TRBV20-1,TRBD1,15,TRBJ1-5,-,TGCAGTGCTAGTCCCGGGACAGGGTTCGATCAGCCCCAGCATTTT,CSASPGTGFDQPQHF
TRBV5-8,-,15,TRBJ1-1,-,TGTGCCAGCAGTTACTCACAGGGCTGGAACACTGAAGCTTTCTTT,CASSYSQGWNTEAFF
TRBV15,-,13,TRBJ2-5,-,TGTGCCACCAGCAGTGGGGGGAGAGAGACCCAGTACTTC,CATSSGGRETQYF
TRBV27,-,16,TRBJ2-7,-,TGTGCCACCGCCCGGGACTCTACCCCCGCAATCTACGAGCAGTACTTC,CATARDSTPAIYEQYF